The clone carrying this T cell receptor beta chain was detected only a few times. Its antigen is currently unknown. Each CDR3 protein gets one entry after TCRdb re-called the 5' RACE reads with MiXCR. Here the sample spans roughly 310,000 distinct CDR3 sequences, around 15% being singletons. The CDR3 runs 13 residues. Trimming shortened V by 2 bases and J by 15 bases, and 14 bases separated the two germline ends. Germline CDR1 reads MNHEY; CDR2 reads SVGEGT. This record belongs to a study of T-cell memory formation after mild COVID-19. At the level of the study: There were largely donor-specific TCR clusters.

Study-level results: Nothing showed for sure that second-wave clones peaking on day 37 were SARS-CoV-2 specific. Pre-infection memory carried some responding clones, suggesting that cross-reactive memory joined. There was a balanced CD4/CD8 profile in clones contracting day 15 to 85, and later expanders leaned CD4+.

The sequence came from a man between 18 and 29 years old who had mild COVID-19 (a few samples of this study predate the infection). Cell type and time point are not known. The J gene is TRBJ1-6, the V gene TRBV6-2 or TRBV6-3; D call uncertain. Specimen: PBMCs or a T cell subset sorted from them (not recorded which). For the CDR3, the DNA is TGTGCCAGCAGTTACCAGCCGGGCTCCGGCCTCCACTTT. Its protein is CASSYQPGSGLHF.